This T cell receptor beta chain was recorded in a study of blood T cell repertoires in COVID-19 (dated by TCRdb to the early 2020s). Study-wide context: Samples covering the acute and convalescent phases of COVID-19 were provided by collaborators in the United States, Italy and Spain. The prospective study material was composed of cDNA or gDNA derived from T cells, B-cell-depleted T cells, or PBMCs. Subjects who had been exposed to COVID-19, were actively infected with it, or had recovered from it provided the deeply sampled blood TCRbeta repertoires that made up the dataset. The repertoires were made available in a free public database intended to serve as a resource for research on the immune response to SARS-CoV-2. Samples were obtained from the ongoing ImmuneRACE study (first 160 participants) and from about 1,300 subjects provided by 6 global collaborators. A de-identified subject ID, COVID-19 status, age in years and sex were almost always included in the sample metadata. Where HLA class I and class II types were available, the types were taken from metadata supplied by the sample provider, not from assay-based typing. Broader findings and caveats from the paper: The quantity of clinical and demographic metadata differed by source and by participant and was supplied without curation.

Regarding this clone: This receptor's antigen is unknown. No qualities accompany the bases; no much larger clone lies one base away.

CDR1 and CDR2, per the germline V gene, are MNHNS and SASEGT. Including the terminal cysteine and phenylalanine, the CDR3 comprises 16 residues. Only CDR3 DNA is held: 48 bases, read in frame from base 1. Trimming removed 3 bases from V and 7 bases from J; the gene matches leave 14 bases unexplained. Each collaborating institution followed its own protocols to collect whole blood in K2EDTA tubes. Collaborator samples were shipped for TCRbeta analysis as frozen whole blood, isolated PBMCs, or DNA extracted from either sample type. The immunoSEQ Assay, a bias-controlled multiplex PCR, was used to amplify TCRbeta CDR3 regions from genomic DNA. In the authors' own workflow: Within the assay, amplification of reference gene primers was used to estimate how many nucleated cells each sample contained. To quantify the absolute abundance of each unique TCRbeta CDR3 rearrangement, sequence reads were collapsed and filtered. For each sample, productive Simpson clonality was calculated as the square root of Simpson's diversity index across productive rearrangements. Here the immuneACCESS table is served through TCRdb, limited to in-frame sequences with V and J called. Missing clones are a known gap in these copies; in checked studies unresolved V genes cover under half, and the rest lacks a known reason. From that table come the V and J calls and clone size; the DNA was used to work out D and trimming. In this sample the table shows 90,000 to 100,000 clones, approximately 80% of which occur a single time. Together, the top ten hold roughly 10% of the sample.

The TCR comes from a man between 65 and 85 years old with acute or convalescent COVID-19. The sequence is built from TRBV6-1 and TRBJ1-2, and 7 bases in between align with TRBD1. What was sequenced was peripheral blood. In nucleotide form, the sequence is TGTGCCAGCAGTGATGCCTTCTCTTCAGGGGGGTTTGGCTACACCTTC. It encodes CASSDAFSSGGFGYTF.